Following are 30 T cell receptor beta chains from one sample sequenced in a study of blood T cells in healthy people across ages. Using a J-beta primer mix together with a sample-barcoded 5' primer, a second PCR was run for roughly 7 to 11 cycles. TCRdb re-derived calls from the 5' RACE reads in MiXCR, one entry per CDR3 protein. The table includes around 970,000 distinct CDR3 sequences, roughly half detected once. The sample consisted of blood. The receptors derive from a woman aged 55-69 years in good health.

V gene TRBV20-1 combines with J gene TRBJ1-6; tentative D call: TRBD1 (5 bases). With 5 bases removed from V and 14 bases from J, the gap between germline ends came to 22 bases. This CDR3 is 14 amino acids long. Per the germline V gene, CDR1 is DFQATT and CDR2 is SNEGSKA (reference sequence). The CDR3 sequence is CSAQTGTEGSALHF. In DNA form, the CDR3 reads TGCAGTGCTCAAACCGGGACGGAGGGATCGGCCCTCCACTTT.

This clonotype has only a few counts. The CDR3 DNA sequence: TGTGCCAGCAGTTTATCGGGGGACAACTACGAGCAGTACTTC. This translates into CASSLSGDNYEQYF. This sequence joins TRBV27 and TRBJ2-7; possible D gene TRBD1, 6 bases. Germline lookup yields CDR1 MNHEY and CDR2 SMNVEV (reference sequence). CDR3 size: 14 residues. Trimming took 0 bases from V and 3 from J, leaving 9 bases between them.

The chain carries TRBV5-6 and TRBJ2-1; perhaps TRBD1 as D (6 bases). The ends were cut back, 8 bases at V and 0 bases at J, with 12 bases in the middle. CDR3 length: 14 residues. Germline V CDR1 and CDR2: SGHDT, YYEEEE. Written as DNA, the CDR3 is TGTGCCAGTAGGCAGGGGAGCTCCTACAATGAGCAGTTCTTC. Amino acid sequence: CASRQGSSYNEQFF.

The CDR3, as DNA: TGTGCCAGCAGAGGTTCTGGGGGCCGGCAGTTCTTC. It encodes CASRGSGGRQFF. The chain combines TRBV28 with TRBJ2-1; perhaps TRBD1 as D (6 bases). Between the trimmed V and J ends, which lost 6 bases and 12 bases, there was a span of 15 bases. Germline V lookup: CDR1 MDHEN, CDR2 SYDVKM. The CDR3 runs 12 residues. The full variable domain, in which reference TRBV28 and TRBJ2-1 provide the parts outside the CDR3, is DVKVTQSSRYLVKRTGEKVFLECVQDMDHENMFWYRQDPGLGLRLIYFSYDVKMKEKGDIPEGYSVSREKKERFSLILESASTNQTSMYLCASRGSGGRQFFGPGTRLTVL.

J is TRBJ2-3 and V is TRBV6-2 or TRBV6-3; no definite D call. The ends were cut back, 3 bases at V and 0 bases at J, with 7 bases in the middle. This CDR3 spans 14 amino acids. Germline CDR1 and CDR2: MNHEY and SVGEGT. This chain's CDR3 is CASSYTASTDTQYF. The CDR3 DNA reads as TGTGCCAGCAGTTATACAGCGAGCACAGATACGCAGTATTTT.

The gene calls are TRBV7-9 and TRBJ2-1; a possible D gene is TRBD2 (6 bases). Trimming pared 6 bases from V and 5 bases from J, leaving 8 bases between. This CDR3 has 12 residues. The germline gives CDR1 SEHNR, CDR2 FQNEAQ (reference sequence). The CDR3 region is CASRRRDNEQFF. The CDR3 DNA sequence: TGTGCCAGCAGGCGGAGGGACAATGAGCAGTTCTTC.

V and J are TRBV20-1 and TRBJ2-5; D is perhaps TRBD2 (5 bases). CDR3 length: 13 amino acids. V lost 4 bases and J 5 bases, leaving 14 bases between the germline ends. CDR1 and CDR2 (germline): DFQATT, SNEGSKA (reference sequence). This CDR3 reads CSAILGDVETQYF. The CDR3 nucleotides are TGCAGTGCTATACTAGGTGACGTGGAGACCCAGTACTTC.

The V gene is TRBV7-2, the J gene TRBJ2-5; D remains unclear. The CDR3 is 15 residues long. Germline lookup yields CDR1 SGHTA and CDR2 FQGNSA. Trimming left V 1 base short and J 3 bases short, with 12 bases between. CDR3 sequence reads: CASSLGSATKETQYF. CDR3 bases: TGTGCCAGCAGCTTAGGGTCAGCCACTAAAGAGACCCAGTACTTC. Looking up the rest from reference TRBV7-2 and TRBJ2-5 gives the full variable domain: GAGVSQSPSNKVTEKGKDVELRCDPISGHTALYWYRQSLGQGLEFLIYFQGNSAPDKSGLPSDRFSAERTGGSVSTLTIQRTQQEDSAVYLCASSLGSATKETQYFGPGTRLLVL.

This rearrangement joins TRBV20-1 to TRBJ2-1, with 12 bases fitting TRBD2. The CDR3 length is 18 residues. Germline V lookup: CDR1 DFQATT, CDR2 SNEGSKA (reference sequence). V shed 2 bases and J 5 bases; nucleotides not matched to a gene: 13. The CDR3 reads CSARRGLAGGPWHNEQFF. The CDR3 nucleotides are TGCAGTGCTAGAAGGGGGCTAGCGGGAGGGCCGTGGCACAATGAGCAGTTCTTC.

V is TRBV11-2 and J is TRBJ2-7; D is unclear. Between the trimmed V and J ends, which lost 3 bases and 4 bases, there was a span of 10 bases. Per the germline V gene, CDR1 is SGHAT and CDR2 is FQNNGV. This CDR3 has 13 residues. CDR3 in amino acids: CASSFSTGYEQYF. The CDR3 DNA reads as TGTGCCAGCAGCTTTTCTACCGGTTACGAGCAGTACTTC.

This clonotype was detected only a few times. The chain combines TRBV5-1 with TRBJ2-7, with TRBD1 identical over 9 bases. V lost 1 base, J lost 5 bases, and 10 bases stayed unmatched. This CDR3 comprises 16 residues. Germline V gene sequence: CDR1 SGHRS, CDR2 YFSETQ. The CDR3 protein is CASSLYSTGGPHEQYF. The CDR3 region has the DNA TGCGCCAGCAGCTTGTATTCCACAGGGGGCCCCCACGAGCAGTACTTC.

This clonotype came up a few times. The rearrangement joins TRBV12-3 or TRBV12-4 to TRBJ2-4; D not resolved. CDR3 length equals 14 residues. The germline V and J ends were trimmed by 2 bases and 5 bases, with 10 bases remaining between them. Written as DNA, the CDR3 is TGTGCCAGCAGTTTATCCAGCTACCAAAACATTCAGTACTTC. It codes for CASSLSSYQNIQYF.

This clonotype was counted between two and nine times. The rearrangement uses TRBV9 and TRBJ2-7; D call uncertain. The CDR3 runs to 16 residues. Trimming removed 0 bases at V and 1 base at J, with 14 bases between. CDR1 is SGDLS, CDR2 YYNGEE, per germline. As DNA, the CDR3 is TGTGCCAGCAGCGTAGGTTTCCTCGGAAGTTCCTACGAGCAGTACTTC. It codes for CASSVGFLGSSYEQYF.

The rearrangement uses TRBV5-1 and TRBJ2-7; 8 bases match TRBD1. The J call is doubtful: the DNA matches TRBJ2-5 better. The CDR3 is made up of 14 amino acids. Germline CDR1 is SGHRS and CDR2 is YFSETQ. The CDR3 sequence: CASRRQGMGETQYF. The CDR3 coding sequence is TGCGCCAGCAGACGACAGGGGATGGGGGAGACCCAGTACTTC.

For this clonotype: Being one base from a much bigger clone, this may be a read error. The chain uses TRBV4-2 and TRBJ2-5; no definite D call. CDR3 length: 15 residues. The V end lost 0 bases, the J end lost 5 bases, and 13 bases lay between the germline ends. Germline V lookup: CDR1 LGHNA, CDR2 YNFKEQ. For the CDR3, the DNA is TGTGCCAGCAGCCAAGATTTCGGAGAGACGGAGACCCAGTACTTC. Translating gives CASSQDFGETETQYF.

As to this clonotype: The junction does not match germline at one end; this may be a read error. The chain carries TRBV7-8 and TRBJ2-5, with D tentatively TRBD1 (7 bases). Germline V gene data show CDR1 as SGHVS and CDR2 as FQNEAQ. CDR3 length: 14 residues. CDR3 sequence: CASSRGTEKETRYF. DNA of the CDR3: TGTGCCAGCAGCCGGGGGACAGAGAAAGAGACCCGGTACTTC.

The chain recombines TRBV2 with TRBJ2-5; possible D gene TRBD2, 5 bases. With 7 bases removed from V and 4 bases from J, the gap between germline ends came to 19 bases. The CDR3 is 15 residues long. Germline V gene sequence: CDR1 SNHLY, CDR2 FYNNEI. The CDR3, as DNA: TGTGCCAGCAACAAGGGTTCTTTAGGACTAGAGACCCAGTACTTC. Its protein product is CASNKGSLGLETQYF. The whole variable domain, filled in from reference TRBV2 and TRBJ2-5, reads EPEVTQTPSHQVTQMGQEVILRCVPISNHLYFYWYRQILGQKVEFLVSFYNNEISEKSEIFDDQFSVERPDGSNFTLKIRSTKLEDSAMYFCASNKGSLGLETQYFGPGTRLLVL.

V gene TRBV2 combines with J gene TRBJ1-1; 9 nucleotides align to TRBD1. Looked up from germline, CDR1 is SNHLY and CDR2 is FYNNEI. V was pared by 3 bases and J by 2 bases, with 4 bases of the junction left unmatched. This CDR3 is built from 15 residues. In nucleotides, the CDR3 is TGTGCCAGCAGTGAGGGACAGGGATTCAACACTGAAGCTTTCTTT. Translation gives CASSEGQGFNTEAFF.

This clonotype showed up just a few times. This chain connects TRBV11-2 to TRBJ2-7, with TRBD2 identical over 15 bases. With V trimmed by 7 bases and J by 3 bases, 7 bases remained unmatched. Per germline, CDR1 SGHAT and CDR2 FQNNGV. The CDR3 spans 16 residues. The CDR3 DNA reads TGTGCCAGCAAGGGACTAGCGGGAGGTGGCTTCTACGAGCAGTACTTC. This encodes CASKGLAGGGFYEQYF. The variable domain in full, completed from reference TRBV11-2 and TRBJ2-7, reads EAGVAQSPRYKIIEKRQSVAFWCNPISGHATLYWYQQILGQGPKLLIQFQNNGVVDDSQLPKDRFSAERLKGVDSTLKIQPAKLEDSAVYLCASKGLAGGGFYEQYFGPGTRLTVT.

V gene TRBV28 combines with J gene TRBJ1-2; TRBD1 agrees at 7 bases. The V gene end was trimmed by 5 bases and the J gene end by 2 bases; junction bases not matched to a gene: 5. This CDR3 comprises 14 residues. The germline CDR1 and CDR2 sequences are MDHEN and SYDVKM. The CDR3 spells CASSVRDRNYGYTF. The CDR3 DNA is TGTGCCAGCAGTGTCCGGGACAGAAACTATGGCTACACCTTC.

This clonotype was observed a handful of times. The chain combines TRBV2 with TRBJ1-2, with D possibly matching TRBD1 (5 bases). The germline V and J ends were trimmed by 6 bases and 2 bases, with 13 bases remaining between them. CDR3 size: 14 residues. Germline CDR1 SNHLY, CDR2 FYNNEI. The CDR3 spells CASSSWRDNYGYTF. The CDR3, as DNA: TGTGCCAGCAGCTCGTGGCGGGACAACTATGGCTACACCTTC.

Regarding this clonotype: This clone may be a read error of a much larger clone one base away. The J gene is TRBJ2-3, the V gene TRBV20-1; 8 positions agree with TRBD2. This CDR3 region has 15 residues. Germline V gene lookup returns CDR1 DFQATT and CDR2 SNEGSKA (reference sequence). DNA for the CDR3: TGCAGTGCGGCCGGGACTAGGTTACTTACAGGTACGCAGTATTTT. Its translation: CSAAGTRLLTGTQYF.

CDR3 sequence (DNA): TGCAGTGCTAGTGCCAGGGTCGAGACCCAGTACTTC. Its protein is CSASARVETQYF. The gene calls are TRBV20-1 and TRBJ2-5, with D possibly TRBD1 on 5 matching bases. This CDR3 is built from 12 residues. Germline values: CDR1 DFQATT, CDR2 SNEGSKA (reference sequence). V lost 3 bases and J lost 5, with 10 bases in between.

This clonotype was seen many times. The V call is TRBV29-1, the J call TRBJ2-1; 7 nucleotides match TRBD2. V gave up 5 bases and J gave up 3 bases; unmatched junction bases: 4. There are 13 residues in the CDR3. CDR1 and CDR2 (germline): SQVTM, ANQGSEA. The CDR3 DNA reads TGCAGCGTTCCCCGGGGGGTCTACAATGAGCAGTTCTTC. Protein sequence: CSVPRGVYNEQFF.

The chain uses TRBV12-3 or TRBV12-4 and TRBJ2-7; D may match TRBD1 or TRBD2 (5 bases each). Between the trimmed V and J ends, which lost 3 bases and 0 bases, there was a span of 9 bases. This CDR3 is 14 amino acids long. In DNA form, the CDR3 reads TGTGCCAGCAGTTTCCTTGGGGGCTCCTACGAGCAGTACTTC. Translating gives CASSFLGGSYEQYF.

The V gene is TRBV30, the J gene TRBJ2-5; unclear D gene. The DNA end lines up better with TRBJ2-4; the J call may be wrong. Germline CDR1 GTSNPN, CDR2 SVGIG (reference sequence). The CDR3 runs 12 residues. DNA for the CDR3: TGTGCCTGGAGTGTAAAGGGCCACATTCAGTACTTC. This sequence encodes CAWSVKGHIQYF.

This clonotype occurred a few times. This chain links TRBV20-1 with TRBJ2-7; 9 nucleotides align to TRBD1. V was clipped by 6 bases and J by 5 bases; unmatched bases: 8. The CDR3 covers 13 residues. The germline V gene encodes CDR1 DFQATT and CDR2 SNEGSKA (reference sequence). In DNA, the CDR3 is TGCAGTGCACGCCGGGACAGGGTGAACGAGCAGTACTTC. Protein: CSARRDRVNEQYF.

In the case of this clonotype: Since a much larger clone is just one base distant, this may be a read error. The V and J genes are TRBV11-2 and TRBJ2-7; D perhaps matches TRBD1 (6 bases). Per the germline V gene, CDR1 is SGHAT and CDR2 is FQNNGV. The CDR3 has 14 residues. The CDR3 DNA reads TGTGCCAGCGCCCCCGGGACATGGGTTTACGGGCAGTACTTC. As protein: CASAPGTWVYGQYF.

This clonotype was detected ten times or more. The genes are TRBV6-2 or TRBV6-3 and TRBJ2-4; either TRBD1 or TRBD2 may fit D (5 bases each). The CDR3 extends over 14 amino acids. Germline V lookup: CDR1 MNHEY, CDR2 SVGEGT. V was shortened by 7 bases and J by 3 bases, with 13 bases between the two germline ends. CDR3 sequence reads: CASTSGPNKNIQYF. The CDR3 DNA reads as TGTGCCAGCACTTCGGGGCCTAACAAAAACATTCAGTACTTC.

The V call is TRBV25-1, the J call TRBJ2-5; D unresolved. Per germline, CDR1 MGHDK and CDR2 SYGVNS. Trimming stripped 6 bases from V and 0 bases from J, with 8 bases between. This CDR3 has 13 amino acids. The CDR3 DNA is TGTGCCAGCAGGGGAATGCACCAAGAGACCCAGTACTTC. Translating gives CASRGMHQETQYF.